A single sample gave rise to the 10 T cell receptor beta chains below, sequenced in a study of T cells in women clearing cervical HPV infection. Generated by immunoSEQ multiplex PCR, the TCRdb table keeps only in-frame clones and is missing some. The sample table includes 36,000 or so clones. Material for sequencing was blood buffy coat. Receptors originate from a woman aged 18 to 75 with a cervical HPV16 infection that either progressed to CIN3+ or cleared (not recorded which).

Concerning this clone: The CDR3 goes on 3 residues after the read ends, and that part is filled in from the germline J gene. This rearrangement joins TRBV28 to TRBJ1-2, with 8 bases identical to TRBD1. In germline, CDR1 is MDHEN, CDR2 SYDVKM. This CDR3 is built from 13 residues. V trimming: 7 bases; J trimming: 7 bases; junction bases outside the gene matches: 8. The covered CDR3 bases are TGTGCCAGCACCCCCCAGGGGGCAGGTGGC. This gives the protein CASTPQGAGG. The full CDR3 sequence reads CASTPQGAGGYTF.

As to this clone: Read data end 3 residues before the CDR3 end; the end is taken from the germline J gene. This chain links TRBV5-1 with TRBJ2-5; D unclear. The germline V gene has CDR1 SGHRS and CDR2 YFSETQ. The CDR3 is 14 amino acids. Trimming shortened V by 2 bases and J by 7 bases, and 15 bases separated the two germline ends. The part of the CDR3 DNA that was read is TGCGCCAGCAGCTTAGACCCTCTAGGCGGGACC. As protein: CASSLDPLGGT. From start to end, the CDR3 is CASSLDPLGGTQYF. Filled out from reference TRBV5-1 and TRBJ2-5, the complete variable domain reads KAGVTQTPRYLIKTRGQQVTLSCSPISGHRSVSWYQQTPGQGLQFLFEYFSETQRNKGNFPGRFSGRQFSNSRSEMNVSTLELGDSALYLCASSLDPLGGTQYFGPGTRLLVL.

Comment on this clone: Read data end 3 residues before the CDR3 end; the end is taken from the germline J gene. This sequence joins TRBV11-1 and TRBJ2-5, with D maybe TRBD1 (5 bases). The germline V gene encodes CDR1 SGHAT and CDR2 FQDESV (reference sequence). Trimming took off 6 bases at V and 5 bases at J, with 13 bases between the two ends. CDR3 length equals 13 residues. The CDR3 sequence is CASRDQGQETQYF. CDR3 DNA (partial): TGTGCCAGCAGAGATCAGGGTCAGGAGACC.

Of note for this clone: The read stops 3 residues short of the end of the CDR3; the missing end is completed from the germline J gene. This chain uses TRBV28 with TRBJ2-2, with 7 positions matching TRBD2. The CDR3 length is 13 residues. Germline V lookup: CDR1 MDHEN, CDR2 SYDVKM. The V and J ends lost 7 bases and 5 bases, in that order; junction bases with no gene match: 4. The CDR3 sequence: CASTRGVTGELFF. The sequenced part of the CDR3 DNA is TGTGCCAGCACCCGGGGGGTAACCGGGGAG.

A note on this clone: The read ends 3 residues before the CDR3 terminus; that terminus is restored from the germline J gene. The V call is TRBV12-3 or TRBV12-4, the J call TRBJ2-7; the D gene is possibly TRBD1 (6 bases). V was shortened by 4 bases and J by 3 bases, with 13 bases between the two germline ends. The CDR3 totals 14 residues. CDR3 DNA (partial): TGTGCCAGCAGTTCGCCTCGAGGGGGCTACGAG. Its translation is CASSSPRGGYE. The entire CDR3 protein reads CASSSPRGGYEQYF.

Remarks on this clone: The read is 3 residues too short to cover the CDR3 end, so that end is filled in from the germline J gene. This chain uses TRBV30 with TRBJ1-1; a weak D match, TRBD1 (6 bases). The V end was cut by 0 bases, the J end by 7 bases, with 12 bases between. The CDR3 spans 13 residues. Germline V CDR1 and CDR2: GTSNPN, SVGIG (reference sequence). The sequenced part of the CDR3 DNA is TGTGCCTGGAGTGTCCCAGGGGCTGGTGAA. As protein: CAWSVPGAGE. The entire CDR3 protein is CAWSVPGAGEAFF.

Concerning this clone: The read gets to within 3 residues of the CDR3 end, and the germline J gene fills in the rest. The J gene is TRBJ2-6, the V gene TRBV20-1, with D unclear. The germline gives CDR1 DFQATT, CDR2 SNEGSKA (reference sequence). This CDR3 is built from 13 residues. The V end was cut by 6 bases, the J end by 0 bases, with 6 bases between. CDR3 amino acids: CSADSSGANVLTF. The sequenced CDR3 bases are TGCAGTGCAGATAGCTCTGGGGCCAACGTC.

A note on this clone: The CDR3 end falls 3 residues outside the read, so it is completed with the germline J gene. V and J are TRBV14 and TRBJ1-5, with D possibly TRBD1 on 5 matching bases. V lost 4 bases and J lost 7, with 11 bases in between. The CDR3 is 13 residues long. Germline lookup yields CDR1 SGHDN and CDR2 FVKESK. CDR3 DNA (partial): TGTGCCAGCAGCCCATCCGGGGGACAGCCC. This sequence encodes CASSPSGGQP. The whole CDR3 is CASSPSGGQPQHF. Looking up the rest from reference TRBV14 and TRBJ1-5 gives the full variable domain: EAGVTQFPSHSVIEKGQTVTLRCDPISGHDNLYWYRRVMGKEIKFLLHFVKESKQDESGMPNNRFLAERTGGTYSTLKVQPAELEDSGVYFCASSPSGGQPQHFGDGTRLSIL.

Remarks on this clone: The CDR3 end lies 3 residues beyond the end of the read and is filled in from the germline J gene. The genes are TRBV28 and TRBJ2-1, with a tentative D call TRBD1 (6 bases). CDR1 MDHEN and CDR2 SYDVKM come from the germline V gene. Between the trimmed V and J ends, which lost 2 bases and 4 bases, there was a span of 12 bases. There are 15 residues in the CDR3. CDR3 amino acids: CASSLPRGGYNEQFF. The sequenced part of the CDR3 DNA is TGTGCCAGCAGTTTACCCAGGGGCGGGTACAATGAG.

About this clone: The missing CDR3 end, 3 residues past where the read stops, is filled in from the germline J gene. The chain employs TRBV20-1 and TRBJ2-3, with 8 bases matching TRBD2. V shed 5 bases, J shed 1 base, and the junction held 5 bases outside the gene matches. Germline lookup yields CDR1 DFQATT and CDR2 SNEGSKA (reference sequence). CDR3 length equals 14 residues. The covered CDR3 bases are TGCAGTGCTCCCCCAGCGGGAGGCACAGATACG. Translated, it gives CSAPPAGGTDT. The whole CDR3 is CSAPPAGGTDTQYF.